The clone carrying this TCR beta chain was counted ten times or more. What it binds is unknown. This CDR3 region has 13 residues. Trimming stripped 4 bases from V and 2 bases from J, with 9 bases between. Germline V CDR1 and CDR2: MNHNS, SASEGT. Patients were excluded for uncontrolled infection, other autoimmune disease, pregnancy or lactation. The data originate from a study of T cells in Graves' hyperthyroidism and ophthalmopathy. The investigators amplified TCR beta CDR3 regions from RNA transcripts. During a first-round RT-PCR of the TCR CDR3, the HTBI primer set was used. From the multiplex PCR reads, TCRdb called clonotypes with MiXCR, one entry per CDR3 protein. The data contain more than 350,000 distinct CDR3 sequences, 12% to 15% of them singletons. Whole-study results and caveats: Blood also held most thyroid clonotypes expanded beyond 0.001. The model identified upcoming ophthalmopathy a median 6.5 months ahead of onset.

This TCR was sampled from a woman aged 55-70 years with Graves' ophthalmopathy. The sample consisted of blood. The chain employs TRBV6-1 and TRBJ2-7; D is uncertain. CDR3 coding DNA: TGTGCCAGCAGTGGCAGCCGGACCTACGAGCAGTACTTC. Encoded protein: CASSGSRTYEQYF.